What follows describes a single T cell receptor (beta chain). Antigen unknown. An end of the junction does not agree with germline; a read error may underlie this. The data were obtained in a study of T cells in Graves' hyperthyroidism and ophthalmopathy. Findings and limits, study-wide: Most thyroid clonotypes expanded above 0.001 were also detected in blood.

The V gene's germline CDR1 is PRHDT and CDR2 FYEKMQ (reference sequence). The CDR3 loop spans 13 amino acids. RNA transcripts gave rise to amplified TCR beta CDR3 regions. Researchers ran a first-round RT-PCR on the TCR CDR3 using the HTBI primer set. TCRdb called the multiplex PCR reads again in MiXCR, with one record for every CDR3 protein. The table includes some 490,000 distinct CDR3 sequences, less than 25% detected once. Duration under 3 months, a NOSPECS grade of at least 4, and a Clinical Activity Score of at least 3 characterized the ophthalmopathy patients. The PBMCs were sourced from fresh peripheral blood (around 9.9 ml).

This receptor was obtained from a woman in her 70s with Graves' ophthalmopathy. Sequenced: blood. This chain links TRBV13 with TRBJ2-5, with 8 bases aligning to TRBD2. The CDR3 reads CTSSRGGQGTQYF. The CDR3 bases are TGTACCAGCAGCCGGGGGGGTCAAGGGACCCAGTACTTC.